This T cell receptor beta chain was documented in a study of naive and memory T cell subsets. Study-wide points: Over 95% of naive TCR sequences appeared only once after error correction, unlike memory subsets.

Two oligonucleotides, mixed equimolar, formed the beta constant-region primer covering TRBC1 and TRBC2. Ligation attached a single-stranded oligonucleotide with a 12-nucleotide UMI and the SP2 primer to the cDNA 3' end. Ligated cDNA was amplified by four rounds of PCR with nested alpha and beta constant-region primers and SP2. Each CDR3 protein is one row after TCRdb ran MiXCR on the UMI-ligation and nested PCR reads. The data contain 140,000 to 150,000 distinct CDR3 sequences, more than 15% of them singletons. Points on this clonotype: The antigen remains undetermined.

Trimming took off 1 base at V and 6 bases at J, with 12 bases between the two ends. The germline CDR1 and CDR2 sequences are SGHTA and FQGNSA. The CDR3 covers 14 residues. The V call is TRBV7-2, the J call TRBJ1-1; no definite D call. The specimen sequenced was naive CD4+ T cells from blood. The clonotype comes from a human donor in good health. In DNA form, the CDR3 reads TGTGCCAGCAGCTTAGAGACCCTTGACTCTGAAGCTTTCTTT. As protein: CASSLETLDSEAFF.